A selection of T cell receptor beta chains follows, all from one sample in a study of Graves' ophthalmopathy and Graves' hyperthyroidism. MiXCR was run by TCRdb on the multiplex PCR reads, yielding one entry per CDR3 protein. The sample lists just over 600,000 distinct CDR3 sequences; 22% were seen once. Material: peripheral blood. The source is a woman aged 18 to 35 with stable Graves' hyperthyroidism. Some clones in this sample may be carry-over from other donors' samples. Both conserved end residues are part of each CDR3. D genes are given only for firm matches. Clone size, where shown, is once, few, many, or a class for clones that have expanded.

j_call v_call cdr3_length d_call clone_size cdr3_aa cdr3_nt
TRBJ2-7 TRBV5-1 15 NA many CASSPQTRTRGEQYF TGCGCCAGCAGCCCGCAAACACGAACTCGGGGCGAGCAGTACTTC
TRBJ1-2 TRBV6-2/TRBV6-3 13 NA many CASSYPGKYGYTF TGTGCCAGCAGTTACCCGGGCAAATATGGCTACACCTTC
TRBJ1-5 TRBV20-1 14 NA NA CSAKMGGRNQPQHF TGCAGTGCAAAAATGGGGGGTCGGAATCAGCCCCAGCATTTT
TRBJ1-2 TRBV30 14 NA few CAWSRGRGNYGYTF TGTGCCTGGAGTAGGGGCAGGGGAAACTATGGCTACACCTTC
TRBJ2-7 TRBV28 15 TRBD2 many CASSFGLAGNYEQYF TGTGCCAGCAGTTTCGGACTAGCGGGAAACTACGAGCAGTACTTC
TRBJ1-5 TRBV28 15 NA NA CASSYQGPGNQPQHF TGTGCCAGCAGTTACCAGGGGCCAGGCAATCAGCCCCAGCATTTT
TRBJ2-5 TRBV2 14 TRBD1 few CASTQTGDVGTQYF TGTGCCAGCACCCAGACAGGGGATGTCGGGACCCAGTACTTC
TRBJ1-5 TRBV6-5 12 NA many CASSSLDQPQHF TGTGCCAGCAGTTCCCTGGATCAGCCCCAGCATTTT
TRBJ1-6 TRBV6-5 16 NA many CASSYSIVGVNSPLHF TGTGCCAGCAGTTACTCGATCGTAGGGGTAAACTCACCCCTCCACTTT
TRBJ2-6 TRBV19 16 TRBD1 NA CASSITGGSGANVLTF TGTGCCAGTAGTATAACAGGGGGCTCTGGGGCCAACGTCCTGACTTTC
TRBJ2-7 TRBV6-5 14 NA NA CASSYSGPAYEQYF TGTGCCAGCAGTTACTCAGGCCCGGCCTACGAGCAGTACTTC
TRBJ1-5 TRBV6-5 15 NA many CASRGGQYSNQPQHF TGTGCCAGCAGAGGTGGTCAGTATAGCAATCAGCCCCAGCATTTT
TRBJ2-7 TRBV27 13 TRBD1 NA CASKDRGPGEQYF TGTGCCAGCAAGGACAGGGGGCCCGGCGAGCAGTACTTC
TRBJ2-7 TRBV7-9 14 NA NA CASSLHDSSYEQYF TGTGCCAGCAGCTTACACGACAGCTCCTACGAGCAGTACTTC
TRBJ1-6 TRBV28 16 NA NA CASSLEGRAYNSPLHF TGTGCCAGCAGTTTAGAGGGGAGGGCCTATAATTCACCCCTCCACTTT
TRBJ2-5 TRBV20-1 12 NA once CSPAGGRETQYF TGCAGTCCTGCTGGGGGGCGTGAGACCCAGTACTTC
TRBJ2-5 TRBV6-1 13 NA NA CASRQSGGETQYF TGTGCCAGCAGACAATCAGGGGGGGAGACCCAGTACTTC
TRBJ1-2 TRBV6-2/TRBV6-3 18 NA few CASSYVGGLGVPLKGYTF TGTGCCAGCAGTTACGTCGGCGGGCTTGGGGTACCGCTTAAGGGCTACACCTTC
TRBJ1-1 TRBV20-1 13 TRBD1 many CSAEDRADTEAFF TGCAGTGCAGAGGACAGGGCCGACACTGAAGCTTTCTTT
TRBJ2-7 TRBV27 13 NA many CASSLSWGMEQYF TGTGCCAGCAGTTTATCGTGGGGGATGGAGCAGTACTTC
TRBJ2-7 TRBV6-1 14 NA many CASSPGQIHYEQYF TGTGCCAGCAGCCCCGGACAGATTCACTACGAGCAGTACTTC
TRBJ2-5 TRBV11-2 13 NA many CASSLGFQETQYF TGTGCCAGCAGCTTAGGCTTCCAAGAGACCCAGTACTTC
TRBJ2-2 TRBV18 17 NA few CASSPGVGVLNTGELFF TGTGCCAGCTCACCTGGAGTGGGAGTGCTGAACACCGGGGAGCTGTTTTTT
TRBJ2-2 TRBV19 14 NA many CASMGVASTGELFF TGTGCCAGTATGGGCGTCGCGAGCACCGGGGAGCTGTTTTTT
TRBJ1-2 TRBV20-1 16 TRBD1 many CSARPGQGVEVVGYTF TGCAGTGCTCGCCCGGGACAGGGAGTAGAAGTGGTCGGCTACACCTTC
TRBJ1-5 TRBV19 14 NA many CASRSSTESQPQHF TGTGCCAGTAGGTCATCGACAGAAAGTCAGCCCCAGCATTTT
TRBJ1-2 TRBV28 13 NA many CASSGGRNYGYTF TGTGCCAGCAGTGGGGGACGGAACTATGGCTACACCTTC
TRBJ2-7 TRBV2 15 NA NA CASSGLRQRPSEQYF TGTGCCAGCAGTGGACTACGACAAAGGCCCTCCGAGCAGTACTTC
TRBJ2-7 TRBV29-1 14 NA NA CSVDVGGMGYEQYF TGCAGCGTTGACGTGGGGGGTATGGGCTACGAGCAGTACTTC
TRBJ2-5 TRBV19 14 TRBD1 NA CASSNRGEWETQYF TGTGCCAGTAGTAACAGGGGCGAATGGGAGACCCAGTACTTC
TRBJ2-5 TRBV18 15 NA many CASSLPGSREETQYF TGTGCCAGCTCACTCCCGGGCTCACGCGAAGAGACCCAGTACTTC
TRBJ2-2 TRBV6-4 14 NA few CASKNGANTGELFF TGTGCCAGCAAAAACGGGGCGAACACCGGGGAGCTGTTTTTT
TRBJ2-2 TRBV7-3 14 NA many CASSLTRDTGELFF TGTGCCAGCAGCTTAACCCGGGACACCGGGGAGCTGTTTTTT
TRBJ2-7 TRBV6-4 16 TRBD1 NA CASSQLRDRETYEQYF TGTGCCAGCAGTCAGCTCCGCGACAGGGAAACCTACGAGCAGTACTTC
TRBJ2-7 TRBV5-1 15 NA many CASSLGDWGLYEQYF TGCGCCAGCAGCTTGGGAGATTGGGGGTTGTACGAGCAGTACTTC